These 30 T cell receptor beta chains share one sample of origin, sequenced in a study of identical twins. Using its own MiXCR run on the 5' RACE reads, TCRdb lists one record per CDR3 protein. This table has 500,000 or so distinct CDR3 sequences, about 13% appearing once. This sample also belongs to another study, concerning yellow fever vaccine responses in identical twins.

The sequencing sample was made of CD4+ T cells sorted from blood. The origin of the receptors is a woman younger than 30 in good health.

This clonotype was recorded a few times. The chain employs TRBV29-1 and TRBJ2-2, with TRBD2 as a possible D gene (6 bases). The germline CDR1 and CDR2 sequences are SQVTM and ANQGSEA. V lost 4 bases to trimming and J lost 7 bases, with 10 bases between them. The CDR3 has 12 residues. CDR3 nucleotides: TGCAGCGTTGGGGGGGTGAGCGGGGAGCTGTTTTTT. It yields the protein CSVGGVSGELFF.

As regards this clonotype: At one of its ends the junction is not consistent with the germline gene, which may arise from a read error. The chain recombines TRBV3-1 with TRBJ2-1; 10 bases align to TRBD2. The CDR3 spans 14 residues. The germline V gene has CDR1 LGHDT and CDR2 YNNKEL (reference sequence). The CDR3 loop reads CASSRAGGLNEQFF. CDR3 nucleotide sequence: TGCGCCAGCAGCCGAGCGGGGGGGCTCAATGAGCAGTTCTTC.

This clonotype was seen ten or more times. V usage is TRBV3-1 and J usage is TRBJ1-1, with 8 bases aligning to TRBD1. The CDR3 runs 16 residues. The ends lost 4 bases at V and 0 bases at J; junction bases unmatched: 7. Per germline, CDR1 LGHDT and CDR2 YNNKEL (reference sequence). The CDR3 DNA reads TGTGCCAGCAGCCCCCGGACAGGGCCCATGAACACTGAAGCTTTCTTT. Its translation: CASSPRTGPMNTEAFF.

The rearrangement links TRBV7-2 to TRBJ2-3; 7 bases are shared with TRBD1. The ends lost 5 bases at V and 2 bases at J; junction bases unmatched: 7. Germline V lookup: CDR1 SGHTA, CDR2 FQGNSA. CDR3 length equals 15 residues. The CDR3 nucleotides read TGTGCCAGCAGCCCAAGGGGACAGACCACAGATACGCAGTATTTT. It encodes CASSPRGQTTDTQYF.

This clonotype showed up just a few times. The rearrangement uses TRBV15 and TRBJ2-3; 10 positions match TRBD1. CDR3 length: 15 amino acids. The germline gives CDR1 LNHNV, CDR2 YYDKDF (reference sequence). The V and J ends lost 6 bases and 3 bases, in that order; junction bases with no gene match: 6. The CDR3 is CATRKTGGATDTQYF. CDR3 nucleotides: TGTGCCACCAGAAAGACAGGGGGCGCGACAGATACGCAGTATTTT.

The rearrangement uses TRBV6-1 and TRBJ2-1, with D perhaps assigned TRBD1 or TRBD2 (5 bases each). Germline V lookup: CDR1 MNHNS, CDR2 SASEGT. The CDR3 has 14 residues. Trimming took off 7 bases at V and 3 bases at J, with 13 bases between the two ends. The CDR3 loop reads CASTGSFGYNEQFF. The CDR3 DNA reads TGTGCCAGCACAGGGAGTTTTGGCTACAATGAGCAGTTCTTC.

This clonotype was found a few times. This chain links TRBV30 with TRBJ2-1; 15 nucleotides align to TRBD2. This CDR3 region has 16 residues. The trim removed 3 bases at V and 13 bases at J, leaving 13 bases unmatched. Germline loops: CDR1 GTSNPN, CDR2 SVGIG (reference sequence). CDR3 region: CAWRTRGGLAGGPQFF. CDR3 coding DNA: TGTGCCTGGAGGACCCGGGGGGGACTAGCGGGAGGCCCTCAGTTCTTC.

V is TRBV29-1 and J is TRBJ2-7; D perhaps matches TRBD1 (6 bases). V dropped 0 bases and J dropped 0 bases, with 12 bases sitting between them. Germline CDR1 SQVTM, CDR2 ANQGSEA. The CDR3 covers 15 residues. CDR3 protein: CSVEDYGGGSYEQYF. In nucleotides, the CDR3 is TGCAGCGTTGAAGATTATGGGGGCGGCTCCTACGAGCAGTACTTC.

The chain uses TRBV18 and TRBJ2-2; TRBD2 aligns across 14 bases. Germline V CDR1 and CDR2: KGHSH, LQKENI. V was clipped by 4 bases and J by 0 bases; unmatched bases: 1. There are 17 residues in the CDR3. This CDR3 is CASSLGLAGANTGELFF. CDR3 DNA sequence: TGTGCCAGCTCACTGGGACTAGCGGGAGCGAACACCGGGGAGCTGTTTTTT.

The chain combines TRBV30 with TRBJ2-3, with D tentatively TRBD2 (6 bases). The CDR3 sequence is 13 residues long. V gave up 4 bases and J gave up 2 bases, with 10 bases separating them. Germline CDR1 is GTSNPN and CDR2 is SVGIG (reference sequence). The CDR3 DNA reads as TGTGCCTGGAACGCGGGGCACACAGATACGCAGTATTTT. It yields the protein CAWNAGHTDTQYF.

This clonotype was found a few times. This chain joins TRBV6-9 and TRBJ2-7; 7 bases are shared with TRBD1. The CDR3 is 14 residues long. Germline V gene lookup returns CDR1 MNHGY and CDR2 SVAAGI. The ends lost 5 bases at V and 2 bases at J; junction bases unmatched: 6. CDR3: CASSTWDRAYEQYF. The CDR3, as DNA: TGTGCCAGCAGTACCTGGGACAGAGCCTACGAGCAGTACTTC.

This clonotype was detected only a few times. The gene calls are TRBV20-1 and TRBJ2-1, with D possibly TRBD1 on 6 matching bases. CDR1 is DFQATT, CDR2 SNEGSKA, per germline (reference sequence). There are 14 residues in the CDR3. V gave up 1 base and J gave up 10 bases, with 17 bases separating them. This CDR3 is CSARGWGQFREQFF. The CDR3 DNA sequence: TGCAGTGCTAGAGGATGGGGGCAGTTTCGGGAGCAGTTCTTC.

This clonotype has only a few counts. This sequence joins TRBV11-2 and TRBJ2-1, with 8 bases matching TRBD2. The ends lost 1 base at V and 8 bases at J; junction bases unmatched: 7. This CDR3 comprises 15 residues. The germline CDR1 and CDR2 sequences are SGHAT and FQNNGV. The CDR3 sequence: CASSLVLGRDDEQFF. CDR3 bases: TGTGCCAGCAGCTTAGTTCTCGGGAGGGATGATGAGCAGTTCTTC.

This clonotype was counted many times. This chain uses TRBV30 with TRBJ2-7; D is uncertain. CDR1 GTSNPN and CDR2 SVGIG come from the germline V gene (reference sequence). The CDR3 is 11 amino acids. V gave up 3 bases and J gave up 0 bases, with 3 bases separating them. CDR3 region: CAWRDSYEQYF. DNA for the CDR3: TGTGCCTGGAGGGACTCCTACGAGCAGTACTTC.

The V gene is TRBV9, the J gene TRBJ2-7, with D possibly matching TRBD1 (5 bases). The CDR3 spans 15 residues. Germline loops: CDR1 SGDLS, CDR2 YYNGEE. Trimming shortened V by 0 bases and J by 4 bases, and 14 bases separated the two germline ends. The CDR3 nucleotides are TGTGCCAGCAGCGTAGCGGTGTCAGGGCTGTACGAGCAGTACTTC. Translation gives CASSVAVSGLYEQYF.

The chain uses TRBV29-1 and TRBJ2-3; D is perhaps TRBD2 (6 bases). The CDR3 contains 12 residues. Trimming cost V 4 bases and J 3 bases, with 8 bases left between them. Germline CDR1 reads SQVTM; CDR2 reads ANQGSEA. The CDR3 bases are TGCAGCGTTGGTGGGGGGACAGATACGCAGTATTTT. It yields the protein CSVGGGTDTQYF.

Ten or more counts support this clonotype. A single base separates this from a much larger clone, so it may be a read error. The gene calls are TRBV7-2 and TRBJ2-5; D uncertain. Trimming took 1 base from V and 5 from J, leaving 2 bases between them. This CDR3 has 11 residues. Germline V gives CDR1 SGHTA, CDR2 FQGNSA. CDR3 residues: CASSLDETQYF. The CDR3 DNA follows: TGTGCCAGCAGCTTAGATGAGACCCAGTACTTC.

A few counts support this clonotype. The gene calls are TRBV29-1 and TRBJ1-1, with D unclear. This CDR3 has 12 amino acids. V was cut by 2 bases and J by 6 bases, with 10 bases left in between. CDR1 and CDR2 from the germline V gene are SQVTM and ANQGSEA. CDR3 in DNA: TGCAGCGTTGAATTGCCAGGCCCTGAAGCTTTCTTT. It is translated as CSVELPGPEAFF.

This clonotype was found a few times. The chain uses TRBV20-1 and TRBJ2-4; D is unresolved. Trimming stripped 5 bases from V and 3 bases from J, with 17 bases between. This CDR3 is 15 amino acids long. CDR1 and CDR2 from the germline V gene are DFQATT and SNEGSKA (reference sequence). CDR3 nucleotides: TGCAGTGCTTCGGACCCGGAAGTCCGCAAAAACATTCAGTACTTC. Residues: CSASDPEVRKNIQYF.

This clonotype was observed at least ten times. This chain's CDR3 is CASSAQGIDTGELFF. The CDR3 nucleotides are TGTGCCAGCAGCGCACAGGGGATCGACACCGGGGAGCTGTTTTTT. J is TRBJ2-2 and V is TRBV9; 7 bases line up with TRBD1. There are 15 residues in the CDR3. Germline CDR1 SGDLS, CDR2 YYNGEE. The ends lost 3 bases at V and 3 bases at J; junction bases unmatched: 5.

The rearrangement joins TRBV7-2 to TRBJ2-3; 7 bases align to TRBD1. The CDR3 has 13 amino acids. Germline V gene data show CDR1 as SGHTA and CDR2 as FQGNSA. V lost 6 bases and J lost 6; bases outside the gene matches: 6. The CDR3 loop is CASSSQGKDTQYF. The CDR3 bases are TGTGCCAGCAGTTCACAGGGGAAGGATACGCAGTATTTT. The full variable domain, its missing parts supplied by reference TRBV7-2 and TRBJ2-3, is GAGVSQSPSNKVTEKGKDVELRCDPISGHTALYWYRQSLGQGLEFLIYFQGNSAPDKSGLPSDRFSAERTGGSVSTLTIQRTQQEDSAVYLCASSSQGKDTQYFGPGTRLTVL.

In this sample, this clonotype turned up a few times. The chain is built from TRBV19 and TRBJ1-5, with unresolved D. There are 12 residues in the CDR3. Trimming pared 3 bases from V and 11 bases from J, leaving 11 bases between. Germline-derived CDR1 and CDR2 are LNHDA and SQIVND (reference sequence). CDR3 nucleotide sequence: TGTGCCAGTAGTATGCCGACTCTGGCCCAGCATTTT. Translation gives CASSMPTLAQHF.

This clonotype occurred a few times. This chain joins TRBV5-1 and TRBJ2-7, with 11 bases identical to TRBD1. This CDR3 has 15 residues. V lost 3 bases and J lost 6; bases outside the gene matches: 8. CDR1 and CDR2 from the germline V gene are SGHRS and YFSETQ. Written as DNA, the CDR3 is TGCGCCAGCAGCTGGACAGGGGGCGCGGGGGGCGAGCAGTACTTC. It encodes CASSWTGGAGGEQYF.

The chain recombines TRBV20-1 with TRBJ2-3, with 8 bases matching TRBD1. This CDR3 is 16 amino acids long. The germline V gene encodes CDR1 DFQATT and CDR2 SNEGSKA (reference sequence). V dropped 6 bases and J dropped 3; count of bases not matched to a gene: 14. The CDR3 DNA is TGCAGTGCCCCGAGACAGGGGCTAGTTATAACAGATACGCAGTATTTT. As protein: CSAPRQGLVITDTQYF.

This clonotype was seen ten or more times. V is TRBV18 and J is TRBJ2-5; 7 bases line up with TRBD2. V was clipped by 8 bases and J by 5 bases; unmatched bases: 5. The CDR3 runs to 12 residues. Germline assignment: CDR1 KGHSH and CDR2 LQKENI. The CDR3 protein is CASSPGGETQYF. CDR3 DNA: TGTGCCAGCAGCCCGGGAGGCGAGACCCAGTACTTC.

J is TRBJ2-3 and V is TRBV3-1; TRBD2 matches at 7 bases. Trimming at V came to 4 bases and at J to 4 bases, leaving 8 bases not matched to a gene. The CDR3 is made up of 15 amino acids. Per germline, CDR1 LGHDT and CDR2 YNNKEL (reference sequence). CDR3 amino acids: CASSPWSGDADTQYF. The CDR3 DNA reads TGTGCCAGCAGCCCCTGGAGCGGGGACGCAGATACGCAGTATTTT.

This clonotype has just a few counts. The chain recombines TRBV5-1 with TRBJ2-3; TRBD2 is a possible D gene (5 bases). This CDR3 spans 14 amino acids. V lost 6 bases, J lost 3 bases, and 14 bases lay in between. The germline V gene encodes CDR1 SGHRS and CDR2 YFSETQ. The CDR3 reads CASTPVTGTDTQYF. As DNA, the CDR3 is TGCGCCAGCACCCCGGTGACGGGGACAGATACGCAGTATTTT.

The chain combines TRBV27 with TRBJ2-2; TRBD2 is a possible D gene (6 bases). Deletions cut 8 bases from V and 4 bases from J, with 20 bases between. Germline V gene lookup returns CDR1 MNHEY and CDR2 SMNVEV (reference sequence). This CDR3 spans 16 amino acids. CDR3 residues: CASGSDRRGGTGELFF. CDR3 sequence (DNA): TGTGCCAGCGGATCAGACCGGCGGGGTGGCACCGGGGAGCTGTTTTTT.

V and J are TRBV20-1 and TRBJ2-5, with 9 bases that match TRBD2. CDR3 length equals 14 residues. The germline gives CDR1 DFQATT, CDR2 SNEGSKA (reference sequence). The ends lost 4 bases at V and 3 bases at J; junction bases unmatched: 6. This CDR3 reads CSATWRLAEETQYF. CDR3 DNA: TGCAGTGCTACATGGAGACTAGCGGAAGAGACCCAGTACTTC.

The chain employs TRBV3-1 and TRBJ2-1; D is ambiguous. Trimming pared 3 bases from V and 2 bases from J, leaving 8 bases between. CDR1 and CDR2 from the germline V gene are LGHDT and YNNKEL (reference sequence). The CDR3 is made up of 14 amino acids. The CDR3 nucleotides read TGTGCCAGCAGCCAGGAACCCACCTACAATGAGCAGTTCTTC. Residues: CASSQEPTYNEQFF.